The 27 T cell receptor beta chains reported below all come from one sample, sequenced in a study of cytomegalovirus exposure and HLA in healthy donors. Amplification used 60 Vbeta primers and 13 Jbeta primers. TCRdb's table, derived via immunoSEQ multiplex PCR, lists solely in-frame clones and lacks some. The sample records fewer than 200,000 clones, roughly 80% being singletons. Material for sequencing was PBMCs. The receptors here all came from a woman in her fifties or sixties in good health and CMV-seropositive.

The V and J genes are TRBV19 and TRBJ1-1; the D gene is possibly TRBD1 (6 bases). This CDR3 comprises 13 residues. Germline CDR1 is LNHDA and CDR2 is SQIVND (reference sequence). The V gene lost 4 bases and the J gene lost 2 bases, with 8 bases spanning the gap. CDR3 in DNA: TGTGCCAGTAGTAGCAGGGGAAACACTGAAGCTTTCTTT. Translated, it gives CASSSRGNTEAFF.

This clone was recorded a few times. V is TRBV18 and J is TRBJ2-7; the match to TRBD1 covers 7 bases. Germline loops: CDR1 KGHSH, CDR2 LQKENI. V dropped 8 bases and J dropped 6; count of bases not matched to a gene: 13. The CDR3 runs 14 residues. This chain's CDR3 is CASIPRQGASEQYF. CDR3 sequence (DNA): TGTGCCAGCATCCCAAGACAGGGAGCCTCCGAGCAGTACTTC. The full variable domain, rest sourced from reference TRBV18 and TRBJ2-7, is NAGVMQNPRHLVRRRGQEARLRCSPMKGHSHVYWYRQLPEEGLKFMVYLQKENIIDESGMPKERFSAEFPKEGPSILRIQQVVRGDSAAYFCASIPRQGASEQYFGPGTRLTVT.

This clone appeared a single time. This chain links TRBV2 with TRBJ1-4, with 11 bases identical to TRBD1. The V gene end was trimmed by 10 bases and the J gene end by 8 bases; junction bases not matched to a gene: 12. The germline V gene encodes CDR1 SNHLY and CDR2 FYNNEI. CDR3 length equals 15 residues. The CDR3, as DNA: TGTGCCACCGGATTACCGGGACAGGGGGGGGAAAAACTGTTTTTT. This codes for CATGLPGQGGEKLFF.

CDR3 sequence (DNA): TGCGCCAGCAGCCAGGACAGGGGCATTGTAGATACGCAGTATTTT. Translated, it gives CASSQDRGIVDTQYF. The rearrangement joins TRBV4-3 to TRBJ2-3, with 9 bases identical to TRBD1. Germline V lookup: CDR1 LGHNA, CDR2 YSLEER. This CDR3 has 15 amino acids. The junction had 6 bases not matched to a gene; V was cut back by 3 bases and J by 5 bases.

The J gene is TRBJ2-3, the V gene TRBV28, with TRBD2 matching 9 bases. V trimming: 3 bases; J trimming: 2 bases; junction bases outside the gene matches: 3. Germline assignment: CDR1 MDHEN and CDR2 SYDVKM. The CDR3 is made up of 15 amino acids. The CDR3 reads CASSFTSGYTDTQYF. The CDR3 DNA sequence: TGTGCCAGCAGTTTTACTAGCGGGTACACAGATACGCAGTATTTT.

On this clone: One end of the junction does not line up with germline, which may come from a read error. This sequence joins TRBV5-1 and TRBJ1-1; a possible D gene is TRBD1 (6 bases). Germline V gene sequence: CDR1 SGHRS, CDR2 YFSETQ. This CDR3 is built from 15 residues. This CDR3 is CASGALAGAGTGAFF. CDR3 DNA sequence: TGCGCCAGCGGCGCTTTGGCAGGGGCGGGTACTGGAGCTTTCTTT.

Notes on this clone: The identical CDR3 is also encoded by other nucleotide sequences in the sample. The rearrangement uses TRBV7-9 and TRBJ2-7, with D uncertain. The CDR3 length is 10 residues. CDR1 is SEHNR and CDR2 is FQNEAQ in the germline V gene (reference sequence). The V gene lost 5 bases and the J gene lost 6 bases, with 5 bases spanning the gap. The CDR3: CASSPIEQYF. CDR3 coding DNA: TGTGCCAGCAGCCCTATCGAGCAGTACTTC.

This sequence joins TRBV5-1 and TRBJ2-1, with 11 bases matching TRBD2. Germline V CDR1 and CDR2: SGHRS, YFSETQ. The length of the CDR3 is 21 residues. V dropped 0 bases and J dropped 0; count of bases not matched to a gene: 14. CDR3 sequence: CASSLVPGQLTSGSSYNEQFF. CDR3 sequence (DNA): TGCGCCAGCAGCTTGGTCCCGGGACAGTTAACTAGCGGGAGCTCCTACAATGAGCAGTTCTTC. Drawing the rest from reference TRBV5-1 and TRBJ2-1, the complete variable domain is KAGVTQTPRYLIKTRGQQVTLSCSPISGHRSVSWYQQTPGQGLQFLFEYFSETQRNKGNFPGRFSGRQFSNSRSEMNVSTLELGDSALYLCASSLVPGQLTSGSSYNEQFFGPGTRLTVL.

The chain has TRBV7-8 and TRBJ2-1, with TRBD2 identical over 8 bases. The CDR3 length is 13 residues. V shed 5 bases and J 12 bases; nucleotides not matched to a gene: 9. CDR1 SGHVS and CDR2 FQNEAQ come from the germline V gene. The CDR3 loop is CASSHETSDRQFF. The CDR3 DNA reads TGTGCCAGCAGCCATGAGACTAGCGATCGGCAGTTCTTC.

The CDR3 is CASSFGLTSPHEQFF. The CDR3 DNA is TGTGCCAGCAGTTTCGGATTGACTAGTCCCCATGAGCAGTTCTTC. The chain is built from TRBV27 and TRBJ2-1; TRBD2 might be the D (6 bases). Deletions cut 3 bases from V and 8 bases from J, with 17 bases between. CDR1 and CDR2 from the germline V gene are MNHEY and SMNVEV (reference sequence). The CDR3 consists of 15 residues.

As to this clone: One end of the junction is discordant with germline, which a read error may explain. The chain recombines TRBV7-7 with TRBJ2-5, with 10 positions matching TRBD1. Germline V gene lookup returns CDR1 SSHAT and CDR2 FNYEAQ (reference sequence). This CDR3 is built from 14 residues. The CDR3 sequence: CASSPGQGLETQYF. In nucleotides, the CDR3 is TGTGCTAGCAGCCCGGGACAGGGGCTAGAGACCCAGTACTTC.

V usage is TRBV7-2 and J usage is TRBJ2-2; D perhaps matches TRBD1 (6 bases). CDR3 length: 14 amino acids. Germline values: CDR1 SGHTA, CDR2 FQGNSA. V shed 4 bases and J shed 5 bases, with 11 bases lying between them. CDR3 loop: CASSYRTVTGELFF. DNA of the CDR3: TGTGCCAGCAGCTACAGGACAGTTACCGGGGAGCTGTTTTTT.

The V gene is TRBV4-3, the J gene TRBJ2-6; D gene uncertain. The germline V gene encodes CDR1 LGHNA and CDR2 YSLEER. This CDR3 region has 17 residues. Trimming shortened V by 0 bases and J by 1 base, and 10 bases separated the two germline ends. CDR3 in amino acids: CASSQDRPTSGANVLTF. The CDR3 nucleotides read TGCGCCAGCAGCCAAGACAGGCCAACTTCTGGGGCCAACGTCCTGACTTTC.

V and J are TRBV11-2 and TRBJ1-4; 9 bases are shared with TRBD1. Germline values: CDR1 SGHAT, CDR2 FQNNGV. Trimming took 6 bases from V and 7 from J; bases not matched to a gene: 9. The CDR3 is made up of 15 amino acids. The CDR3 reads CASSRQGGLGEKLFF. In DNA form, the CDR3 reads TGTGCCAGCAGTCGACAGGGGGGGCTAGGTGAAAAACTGTTTTTT.

V usage is TRBV2 and J usage is TRBJ2-7; 7 bases fit TRBD1. Germline assignment: CDR1 SNHLY and CDR2 FYNNEI. The length of the CDR3 is 14 residues. Losses at the gene ends were 7 bases for V and 3 bases for J; bases not matched to a gene: 9. CDR3 amino acids: CASNVRQGNYEQYF. The DNA of the CDR3 is TGTGCCAGCAACGTCCGACAGGGTAACTACGAGCAGTACTTC.

This rearrangement joins TRBV7-2 to TRBJ1-2; D is possibly TRBD1 (6 bases). V was pared by 2 bases and J by 2 bases, with 9 bases between. Germline lookup yields CDR1 SGHTA and CDR2 FQGNSA. The CDR3 runs 14 residues. The CDR3 DNA reads as TGTGCCAGCAGCTTATCGGGGGGCAACTATGGCTACACCTTC. Protein sequence: CASSLSGGNYGYTF.

The V and J genes are TRBV5-1 and TRBJ2-7, with 9 nucleotides matching TRBD1. With V trimmed by 4 bases and J by 2 bases, 4 bases remained unmatched. The CDR3 has 14 residues. Germline CDR1 reads SGHRS; CDR2 reads YFSETQ. The CDR3 DNA is TGCGCCAGCAGCGAGGGACAGGGACCCTACGAGCAGTACTTC. Protein: CASSEGQGPYEQYF. The variable domain in full, completed from reference TRBV5-1 and TRBJ2-7, reads KAGVTQTPRYLIKTRGQQVTLSCSPISGHRSVSWYQQTPGQGLQFLFEYFSETQRNKGNFPGRFSGRQFSNSRSEMNVSTLELGDSALYLCASSEGQGPYEQYFGPGTRLTVT.

The chain uses TRBV7-2 and TRBJ1-1; no clear D. The germline V and J ends were trimmed by 1 base and 0 bases, with 6 bases remaining between them. The CDR3 loop spans 14 amino acids. Germline values: CDR1 SGHTA, CDR2 FQGNSA. This chain's CDR3 is CASSLGSLNTEAFF. The CDR3 DNA reads as TGTGCCAGCAGCTTAGGGAGCCTGAACACTGAAGCTTTCTTT.

This chain joins TRBV2 and TRBJ2-7; 7 bases fit TRBD2. With V trimmed by 2 bases and J by 3 bases, 10 bases remained unmatched. CDR3 length: 16 amino acids. Germline values: CDR1 SNHLY, CDR2 FYNNEI. The CDR3 reads CASSEFQAGIDYEQYF. CDR3 sequence (DNA): TGTGCCAGCAGTGAATTTCAAGCGGGGATAGACTACGAGCAGTACTTC.

The V gene is TRBV5-4, the J gene TRBJ1-6; 8 bases line up with TRBD1. The CDR3 contains 17 residues. V shed 0 bases and J 9 bases; nucleotides not matched to a gene: 11. Germline V gene sequence: CDR1 SGHNT, CDR2 YYREEE (reference sequence). The chain's CDR3 is CASSLDPQGANGSPLHF. CDR3 DNA sequence: TGTGCCAGCAGCTTGGACCCCCAGGGGGCTAATGGTTCACCCCTCCACTTT. The variable domain in full, with the rest retrieved from reference TRBV5-4 and TRBJ1-6, is ETGVTQSPTHLIKTRGQQVTLRCSSQSGHNTVSWYQQALGQGPQFIFQYYREEENGRGNFPPRFSGLQFPNYSSELNVNALELDDSALYLCASSLDPQGANGSPLHFGNGTRLTVT.

This chain joins TRBV4-3 and TRBJ1-1; a weak D match, TRBD1 (5 bases). The CDR3 runs 14 residues. The V gene's germline CDR1 is LGHNA and CDR2 YSLEER. The V gene lost 0 bases and the J gene lost 5 bases, with 10 bases spanning the gap. CDR3 DNA: TGCGCCAGCAGCCAAGACAGGGTGGATACTGAAGCTTTCTTT. Translating it yields CASSQDRVDTEAFF.

In its sample, this clone was seen a few times. The chain has TRBV7-9 and TRBJ2-7; 7 bases line up with TRBD1. V lost 1 base and J lost 4; bases outside the gene matches: 7. CDR3 length equals 15 residues. CDR1 SEHNR and CDR2 FQNEAQ come from the germline V gene (reference sequence). CDR3 in amino acids: CASSLGSGGAYEQYF. CDR3 sequence (DNA): TGTGCCAGCAGCTTAGGATCAGGGGGAGCATACGAGCAGTACTTC.

Note on this clone: Because the CDR3 is missing its conserved closing phenylalanine or tryptophan, this is likely a read error. No DNA is shown, since the ends of the CDR3 on it are uncertain; the CDR3 is the one TCRdb lists. V is TRBV11-3 and J is TRBJ1-1; the DNA was not used to check the table's D call, TRBD1. Germline loops: CDR1 SGHNT, CDR2 YENEEA. The CDR3 contains 8 residues when both ends are counted. CDR3 protein: CASSPGQV.

The V gene is TRBV5-4, the J gene TRBJ1-6; D is ambiguous. Between the trimmed V and J ends, which lost 7 bases and 7 bases, there was a span of 18 bases. This CDR3 spans 15 amino acids. The germline V gene has CDR1 SGHNT and CDR2 YYREEE (reference sequence). CDR3 residues: CASRTAGPGNSPLHF. The CDR3 DNA sequence: TGTGCCAGCCGTACTGCGGGTCCGGGGAATTCACCCCTCCACTTT.

The V gene is TRBV28, the J gene TRBJ1-1, with D maybe TRBD1 (5 bases). V gave up 5 bases and J gave up 0 bases, with 13 bases separating them. CDR3 size: 15 residues. Germline V gene sequence: CDR1 MDHEN, CDR2 SYDVKM. In DNA, the CDR3 is TGTGCCAGCAGTCTGGGGGGAAGAATGAACACTGAAGCTTTCTTT. Its translation is CASSLGGRMNTEAFF.

V gene TRBV29-1 combines with J gene TRBJ1-1; 7 bases are shared with TRBD1. Germline V gene sequence: CDR1 SQVTM, CDR2 ANQGSEA. The length of the CDR3 is 14 residues. V was pared by 4 bases and J by 4 bases, with 9 bases of the junction left unmatched. This CDR3 is CSVASSGTATEAFF. The CDR3, as DNA: TGCAGCGTTGCCTCTTCCGGGACAGCCACTGAAGCTTTCTTT.

The chain combines TRBV21-1 with TRBJ2-5; the table's D call TRBD2 went unverified against the DNA. TRBV21-1 is annotated as a pseudogene. This CDR3 contains 14 residues. The CDR3 coding sequence is TGTGCCAGCAGCCCCGGCCTAGCTCAAGAGACCCAGTACTTC. Its protein product is CASSPGLAQETQYF.